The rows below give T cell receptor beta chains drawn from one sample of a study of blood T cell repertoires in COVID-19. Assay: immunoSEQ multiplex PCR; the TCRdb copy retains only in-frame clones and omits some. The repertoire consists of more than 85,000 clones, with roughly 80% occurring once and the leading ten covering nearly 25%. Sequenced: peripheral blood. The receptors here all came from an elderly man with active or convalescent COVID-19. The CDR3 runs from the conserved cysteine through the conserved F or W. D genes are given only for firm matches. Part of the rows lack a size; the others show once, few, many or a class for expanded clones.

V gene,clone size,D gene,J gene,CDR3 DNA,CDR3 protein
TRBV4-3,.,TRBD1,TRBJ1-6,TGCGCCAGCAGCCAAGAAGGGGCAGGGGGAAGGTCACCCCTCCACTTT,CASSQEGAGGRSPLHF
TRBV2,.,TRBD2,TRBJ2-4,TGTGCCAGCAGTGTACAAAGGACTAGCGGGGGGAGATACATTCAGTACTTC,CASSVQRTSGGRYIQYF
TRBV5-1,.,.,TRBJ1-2,TGCGCCAGCAGAGAGCGGACGGATGTCTATGGCTACACCTTC,CASRERTDVYGYTF
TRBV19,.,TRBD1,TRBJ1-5,TGTGCCAGTAGTATAGGGAAGGACAGGAACCATCAGCCCCAGCATTTT,CASSIGKDRNHQPQHF
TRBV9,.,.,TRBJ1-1,TGTGCCAGCAGCCTCGGCTCAGGCGAAGCTTTCTTT,CASSLGSGEAFF
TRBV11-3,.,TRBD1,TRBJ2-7,TGTGCCAGCAGCTTTGGACAGGGAGGAGAGCAGTACTTC,CASSFGQGGEQYF
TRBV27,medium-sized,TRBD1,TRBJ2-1,TGTGCCAGCAGTTTAGGCAGGGGGCAAGGGTACGGCTCCTACAATGAGCAGTTCTTC,CASSLGRGQGYGSYNEQFF
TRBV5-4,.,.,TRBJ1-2,TGTGCCAGCAGCTTGGTCGTAGGGGACTATGGCTACACCTTC,CASSLVVGDYGYTF
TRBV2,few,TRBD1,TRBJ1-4,TGTGCCAGCAATTTACAGGGGCTGGTGGGTGAAAAACTGTTTTTT,CASNLQGLVGEKLFF
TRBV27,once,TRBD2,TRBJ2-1,TGTGCCAGCAGTCTACTAGGACTAGCGGGGGGGCGATACAATGAGCAGTTCTTC,CASSLLGLAGGRYNEQFF
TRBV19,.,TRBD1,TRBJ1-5,TGTGCCAGTAGTAGAGAACAGGGGGGCAATCAGCCCCAGCATTTT,CASSREQGGNQPQHF
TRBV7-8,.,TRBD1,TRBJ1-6,TGTGCCAGCATGCCGGGACAGGGCTGGAATTCACCCCTCCACTTT,CASMPGQGWNSPLHF
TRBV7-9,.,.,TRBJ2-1,TGTGCCAGCAGCTTGGGCAACACCAACAATGAGCAGTTCTTC,CASSLGNTNNEQFF
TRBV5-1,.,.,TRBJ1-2,TGCGCCAGCAGCCTGACGACAGTCCCCTTAAACTATGGCTACACCTTC,CASSLTTVPLNYGYTF
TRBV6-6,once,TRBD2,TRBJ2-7,TGTGCCAGCAGTTACGATGTAGCGGGGGCCGGGGAGCAGTACTTC,CASSYDVAGAGEQYF
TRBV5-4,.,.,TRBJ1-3,TGTGCCAGCAGCTTGGATCGTACTGGAAACACCATATATTTT,CASSLDRTGNTIYF
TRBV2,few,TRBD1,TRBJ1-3,TGTGCCAGCAGATCCGGGACAGGCAGAAACACCATATATTTT,CASRSGTGRNTIYF
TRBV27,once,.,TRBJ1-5,TGTGCCAGCAGTTTATCCGGGATCCCCAATCAGCCCCAGCATTTT,CASSLSGIPNQPQHF
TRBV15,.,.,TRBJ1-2,TGTGCCACCAGCAGATCTAGAATAGCAAACTATGGCTACACCTTC,CATSRSRIANYGYTF
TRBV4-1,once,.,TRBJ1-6,TGCGCCAGCAGCCCCCTCGAAAAGGGGACCTATAATTCACCCCTCCACTTT,CASSPLEKGTYNSPLHF
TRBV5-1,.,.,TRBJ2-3,TGCGCCAGCAGCTTGGCGGGGTCCGGTGAAAGAGATACGCAGTATTTT,CASSLAGSGERDTQYF
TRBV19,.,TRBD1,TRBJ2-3,TGTGCCAGCTCCCGGGACAGGGGAGATACGCAGTATTTT,CASSRDRGDTQYF
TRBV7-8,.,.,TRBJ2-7,TGTGCCACCCGCGGGACGGACTCCTACGAGCAGTACTTC,CATRGTDSYEQYF
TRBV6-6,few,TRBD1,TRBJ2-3,TGTGCCAGCAGTACCGCTTTGGGACAGGCCCCAGATACGCAGTATTTT,CASSTALGQAPDTQYF
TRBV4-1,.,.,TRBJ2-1,TGCGCCAGCAGCCACGATCTAGCGAACTCCTACAATGAGCAGTTCTTC,CASSHDLANSYNEQFF
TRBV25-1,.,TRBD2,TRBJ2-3,TGTGCCAGCAGTGAGCAGCGGGGGGGTATCACAGATACGCAGTATTTT,CASSEQRGGITDTQYF
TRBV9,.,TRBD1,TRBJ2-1,TGTGCCAGCAGCAACCGGGACAGGAGAAACAATGAGCAGTTCTTC,CASSNRDRRNNEQFF
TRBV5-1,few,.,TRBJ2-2,TGCGCCAGCAGCTTGGCCCCGGGGTTTGGGGAGCTGTTTTTT,CASSLAPGFGELFF
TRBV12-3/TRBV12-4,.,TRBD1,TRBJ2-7,TGTGCCAGCAGCCGGACAGGGGGAGGCGAGCAGTACTTC,CASSRTGGGEQYF
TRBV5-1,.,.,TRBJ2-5,TGCGCCAGCAGCTTGACAGGAGTACTAGAGACCCAGTACTTC,CASSLTGVLETQYF
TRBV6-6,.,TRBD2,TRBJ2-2,TGTGCCAGCAGTAGGACTAGCGGGGGGAACACCGGGGAGCTGTTTTTT,CASSRTSGGNTGELFF
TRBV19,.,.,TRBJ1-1,TGTGCCAGTCGTCGCGGGTCGTCTAACACTGAAGCTTTCTTT,CASRRGSSNTEAFF
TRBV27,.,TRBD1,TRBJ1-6,TGTGCCAGCAGTTTATATAGGACAGGGACTTCACCCCTCCACTTT,CASSLYRTGTSPLHF
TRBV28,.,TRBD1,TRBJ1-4,TGTGCCAGCAGTTTTTCCCACAGGGGGAATGAAAAACTGTTTTTT,CASSFSHRGNEKLFF
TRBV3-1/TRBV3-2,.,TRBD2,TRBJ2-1,TGTGCCAGCAGCCCACCGACGGGGCTAGCGGGGGGGCAGCGTGAGCAGTTCTTC,CASSPPTGLAGGQREQFF
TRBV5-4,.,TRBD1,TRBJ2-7,TGTGCCAGCAGCCGAATGGGACAGGGCTACGAGCAGTACTTC,CASSRMGQGYEQYF
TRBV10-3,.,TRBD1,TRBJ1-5,TGTGCCATCACAGGGGGAAGGGATCAGCCCCAGCATTTT,CAITGGRDQPQHF
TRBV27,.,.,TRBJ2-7,TGTGCCAGCAGTTTCGCCGGACAACACTCCTACGAGCAGTACTTC,CASSFAGQHSYEQYF
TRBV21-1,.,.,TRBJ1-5,TGTGCCAGCAGCATACAACACAGGGGCCTTTATAGCAATCAGCCCCAGCATTTT,CASSIQHRGLYSNQPQHF
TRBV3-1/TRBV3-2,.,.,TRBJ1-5,TGTGCCAGCAGCCAAGATCTAGGACAGCCCCAGCATTTT,CASSQDLGQPQHF